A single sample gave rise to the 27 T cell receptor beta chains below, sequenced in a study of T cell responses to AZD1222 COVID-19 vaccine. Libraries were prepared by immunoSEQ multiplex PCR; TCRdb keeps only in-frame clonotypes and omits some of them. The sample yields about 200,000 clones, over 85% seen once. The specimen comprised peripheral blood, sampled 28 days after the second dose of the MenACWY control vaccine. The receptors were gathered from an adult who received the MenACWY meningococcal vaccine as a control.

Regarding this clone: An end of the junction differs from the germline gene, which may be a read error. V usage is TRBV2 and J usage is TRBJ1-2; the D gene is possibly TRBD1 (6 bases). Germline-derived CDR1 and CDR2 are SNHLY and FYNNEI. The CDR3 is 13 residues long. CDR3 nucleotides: TGTGCCAGTGCCTCCGGGACACCCCGGGGCTCCACCTTC. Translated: CASASGTPRGSTF.

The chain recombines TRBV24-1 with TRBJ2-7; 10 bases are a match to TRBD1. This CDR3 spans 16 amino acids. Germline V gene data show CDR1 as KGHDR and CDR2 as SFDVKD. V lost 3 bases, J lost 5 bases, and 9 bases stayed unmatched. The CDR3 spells CATSDRQGASYHEQYF. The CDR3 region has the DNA TGTGCCACCAGTGATAGACAGGGGGCATCCTACCACGAGCAGTACTTC.

The CDR3 bases are TGTGCCAGTAGTCCCCAGGGTCGTTGGGAGCAGTACTTC. Its translation: CASSPQGRWEQYF. V usage is TRBV19 and J usage is TRBJ2-7; weak D call: TRBD1 (5 bases). The V end lost 5 bases, the J end lost 7 bases, and 15 bases lay between the germline ends. This CDR3 region has 13 residues. Germline lookup yields CDR1 LNHDA and CDR2 SQIVND (reference sequence).

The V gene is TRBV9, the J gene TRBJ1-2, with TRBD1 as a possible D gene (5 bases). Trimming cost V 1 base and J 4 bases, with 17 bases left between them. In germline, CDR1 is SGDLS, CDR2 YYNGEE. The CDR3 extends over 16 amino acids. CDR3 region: CASSVNGGAEGYGYTF. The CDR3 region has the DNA TGTGCCAGCAGCGTAAACGGTGGGGCGGAAGGCTATGGCTACACCTTC.

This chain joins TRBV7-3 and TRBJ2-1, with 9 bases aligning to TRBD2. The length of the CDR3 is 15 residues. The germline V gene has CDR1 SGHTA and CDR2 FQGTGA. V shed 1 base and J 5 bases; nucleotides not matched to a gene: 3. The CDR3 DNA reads TGTGCCAGCAGCTTAATGGTAGCGGGGGACAATGAGCAGTTCTTC. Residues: CASSLMVAGDNEQFF.

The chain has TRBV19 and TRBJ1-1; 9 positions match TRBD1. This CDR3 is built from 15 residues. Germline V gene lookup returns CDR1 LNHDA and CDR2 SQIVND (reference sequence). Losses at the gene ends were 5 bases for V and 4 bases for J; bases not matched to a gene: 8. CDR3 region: CASSLLTGGGTEAFF. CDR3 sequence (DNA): TGTGCCAGTAGTCTCCTGACAGGGGGAGGCACTGAAGCTTTCTTT.

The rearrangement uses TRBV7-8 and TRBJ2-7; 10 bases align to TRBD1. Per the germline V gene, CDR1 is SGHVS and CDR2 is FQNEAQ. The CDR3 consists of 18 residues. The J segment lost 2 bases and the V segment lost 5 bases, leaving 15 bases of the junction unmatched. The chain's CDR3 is CASSPGGQGLKGPYEQYF. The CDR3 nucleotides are TGTGCCAGCAGCCCAGGGGGACAGGGGCTAAAAGGTCCCTACGAGCAGTACTTC. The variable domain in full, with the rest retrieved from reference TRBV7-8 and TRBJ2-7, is GAGVSQSPRYKVAKRGQDVALRCDPISGHVSLFWYQQALGQGPEFLTYFQNEAQLDKSGLPSDRFFAERPEGSVSTLKIQRTQQEDSAVYLCASSPGGQGLKGPYEQYFGPGTRLTVT.

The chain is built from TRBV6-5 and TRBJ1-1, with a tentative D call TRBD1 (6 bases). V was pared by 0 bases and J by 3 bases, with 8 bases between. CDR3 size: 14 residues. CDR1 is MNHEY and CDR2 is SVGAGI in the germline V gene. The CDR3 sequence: CASSYSGADTEAFF. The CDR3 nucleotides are TGTGCCAGCAGTTACTCGGGGGCTGACACTGAAGCTTTCTTT.

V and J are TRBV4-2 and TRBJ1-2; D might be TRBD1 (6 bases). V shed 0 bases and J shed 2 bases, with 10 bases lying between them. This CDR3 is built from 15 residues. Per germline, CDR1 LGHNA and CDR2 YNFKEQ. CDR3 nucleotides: TGTGCCAGCAGCCAAGATGGGGGCTGGAACTATGGCTACACCTTC. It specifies CASSQDGGWNYGYTF.

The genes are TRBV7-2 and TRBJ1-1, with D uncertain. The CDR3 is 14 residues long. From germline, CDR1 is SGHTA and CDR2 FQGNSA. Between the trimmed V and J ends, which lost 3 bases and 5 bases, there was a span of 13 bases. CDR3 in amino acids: CASSFGSAITEAFF. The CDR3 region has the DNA TGTGCCAGCAGCTTTGGCAGCGCGATTACTGAAGCTTTCTTT.

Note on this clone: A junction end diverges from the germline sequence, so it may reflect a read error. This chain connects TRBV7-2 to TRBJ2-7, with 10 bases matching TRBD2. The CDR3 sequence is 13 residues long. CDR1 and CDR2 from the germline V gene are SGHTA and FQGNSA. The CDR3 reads CASSFQSLAGASF. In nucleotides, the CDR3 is TGTGCCAGCAGCTTCCAGTCCCTAGCGGGAGCCTCCTTC. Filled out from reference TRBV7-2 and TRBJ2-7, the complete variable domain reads GAGVSQSPSNKVTEKGKDVELRCDPISGHTALYWYRQSLGQGLEFLIYFQGNSAPDKSGLPSDRFSAERTGGSVSTLTIQRTQQEDSAVYLCASSFQSLAGASFGPGTRLTVT.

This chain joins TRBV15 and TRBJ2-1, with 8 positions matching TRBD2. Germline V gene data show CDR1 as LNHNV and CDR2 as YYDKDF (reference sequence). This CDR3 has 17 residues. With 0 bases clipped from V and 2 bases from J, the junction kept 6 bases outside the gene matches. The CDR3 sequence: CATSREGGTRAYNEQFF. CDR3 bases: TGTGCCACCAGCAGAGAAGGCGGGACTAGAGCCTACAATGAGCAGTTCTTC.

CDR3 loop: CASSLASRGNVAFF. CDR3 bases: TGTGCCAGCAGCTTGGCGTCGAGGGGGAACGTGGCTTTCTTT. The chain is built from TRBV5-6 and TRBJ1-1; D is perhaps TRBD1 (6 bases). The CDR3 covers 14 residues. V dropped 0 bases and J dropped 11 bases, with 17 bases sitting between them. Germline lookup yields CDR1 SGHDT and CDR2 YYEEEE.

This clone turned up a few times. CDR3 DNA: TGTGCCAGCAGCTTAGGGCTCTCCTACGAGCAGTACTTC. It translates to CASSLGLSYEQYF. J is TRBJ2-7 and V is TRBV7-8; D remains ambiguous. The CDR3 totals 13 residues. Germline CDR1 is SGHVS and CDR2 is FQNEAQ. V gave up 1 base and J gave up 0 bases, with 4 bases separating them.

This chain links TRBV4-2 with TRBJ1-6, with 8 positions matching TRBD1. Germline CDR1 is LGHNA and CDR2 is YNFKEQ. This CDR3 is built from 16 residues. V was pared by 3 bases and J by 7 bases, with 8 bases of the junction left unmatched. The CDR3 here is CASSHANDRGNSPLHF. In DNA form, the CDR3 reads TGTGCCAGCAGCCATGCCAACGACAGGGGAAATTCACCCCTCCACTTT.

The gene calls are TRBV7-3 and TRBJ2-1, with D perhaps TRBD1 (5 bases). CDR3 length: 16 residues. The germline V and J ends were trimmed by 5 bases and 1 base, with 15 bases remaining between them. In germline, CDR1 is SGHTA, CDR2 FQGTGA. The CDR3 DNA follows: TGTGCCAGCAGCCCCGAACAGGCGTTATCCTACAATGAGCAGTTCTTC. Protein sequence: CASSPEQALSYNEQFF.

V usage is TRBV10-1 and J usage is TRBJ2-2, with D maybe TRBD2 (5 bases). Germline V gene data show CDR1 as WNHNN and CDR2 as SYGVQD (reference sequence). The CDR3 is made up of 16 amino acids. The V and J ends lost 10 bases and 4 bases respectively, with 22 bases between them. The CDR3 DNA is TGCGCCATCTCCCCTCTTGTGCGGGTGGGCACCGGGGAGCTGTTTTTT. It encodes CAISPLVRVGTGELFF.

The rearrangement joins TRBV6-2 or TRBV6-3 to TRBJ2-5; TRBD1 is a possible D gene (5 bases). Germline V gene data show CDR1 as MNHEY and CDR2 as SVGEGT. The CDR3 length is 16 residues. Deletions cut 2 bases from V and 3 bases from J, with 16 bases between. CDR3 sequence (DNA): TGTGCCAGCAGTTACGGGGCTCCGGTTGGGAAAGAGACCCAGTACTTC. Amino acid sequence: CASSYGAPVGKETQYF.

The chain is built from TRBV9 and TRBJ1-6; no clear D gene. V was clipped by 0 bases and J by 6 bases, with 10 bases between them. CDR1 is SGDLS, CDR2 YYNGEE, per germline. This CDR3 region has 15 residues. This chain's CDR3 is CASSVGPVTNSPLHF. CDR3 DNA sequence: TGTGCCAGCAGCGTAGGTCCCGTTACTAATTCACCCCTCCACTTT.

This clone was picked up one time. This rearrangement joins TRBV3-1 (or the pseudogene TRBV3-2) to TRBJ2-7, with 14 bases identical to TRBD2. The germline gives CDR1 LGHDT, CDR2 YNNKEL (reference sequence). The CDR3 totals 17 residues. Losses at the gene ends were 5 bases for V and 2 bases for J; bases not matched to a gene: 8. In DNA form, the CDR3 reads TGTGCCAGCAGCGTTACCGGGACTAGCGGGAGTCCCTACGAGCAGTACTTC. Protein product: CASSVTGTSGSPYEQYF.

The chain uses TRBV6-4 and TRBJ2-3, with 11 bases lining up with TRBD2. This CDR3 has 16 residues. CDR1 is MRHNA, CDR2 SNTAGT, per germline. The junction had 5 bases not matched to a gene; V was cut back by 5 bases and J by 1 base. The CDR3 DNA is TGTGCCAGCAGTAGACTAGCGGGACTTGGCACAGATACGCAGTATTTT. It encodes CASSRLAGLGTDTQYF.

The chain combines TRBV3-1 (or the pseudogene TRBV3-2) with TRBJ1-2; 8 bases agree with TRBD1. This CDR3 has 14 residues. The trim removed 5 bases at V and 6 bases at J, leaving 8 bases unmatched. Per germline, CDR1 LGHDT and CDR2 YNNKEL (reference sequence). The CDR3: CASSTGQGANGYTF. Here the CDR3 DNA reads TGTGCCAGCAGCACGGGGCAGGGGGCCAATGGCTACACCTTC.

CDR3 nucleotide sequence: TGTGCCCTCACAGGGGGAGGGGATACGCAGTATTTT. Protein: CALTGGGDTQYF. The chain employs TRBV12-3 or TRBV12-4 and TRBJ2-3; a possible D gene is TRBD1 (8 bases). Deletions cut 11 bases from V and 6 bases from J, with 15 bases between. The CDR3 runs to 12 residues.

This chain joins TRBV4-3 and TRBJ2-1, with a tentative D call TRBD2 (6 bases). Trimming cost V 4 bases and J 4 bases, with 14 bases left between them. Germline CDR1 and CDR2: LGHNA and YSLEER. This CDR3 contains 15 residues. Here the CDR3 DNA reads TGCGCCAGCAGCCGAACGGGACTGGGTTACAATGAGCAGTTCTTC. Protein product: CASSRTGLGYNEQFF.

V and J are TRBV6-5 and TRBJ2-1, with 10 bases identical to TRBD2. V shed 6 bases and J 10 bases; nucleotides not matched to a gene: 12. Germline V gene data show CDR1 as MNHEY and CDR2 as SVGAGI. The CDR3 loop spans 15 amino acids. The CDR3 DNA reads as TGTGCCAGCAGCCCCCTAGCGGGAGTCTCCTACGAGCAGTTCTTC. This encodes CASSPLAGVSYEQFF.

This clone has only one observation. In DNA form, the CDR3 reads TGTGCCAGCTCACCACCCCTCGGTGGCGGCAATGAGCAGTTCTTC. It translates to CASSPPLGGGNEQFF. The V gene is TRBV18, the J gene TRBJ2-1, with D unresolved. CDR3 length: 15 residues. Trimming cost V 0 bases and J 6 bases, with 12 bases left between them. CDR1 is KGHSH, CDR2 LQKENI, per germline.

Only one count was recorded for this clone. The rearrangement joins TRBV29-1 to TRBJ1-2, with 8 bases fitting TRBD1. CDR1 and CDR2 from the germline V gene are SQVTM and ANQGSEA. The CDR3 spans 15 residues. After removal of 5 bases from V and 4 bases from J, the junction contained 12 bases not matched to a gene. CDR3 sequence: CSVRTDRGMGYGYTF. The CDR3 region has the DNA TGCAGCGTTCGAACCGACAGGGGAATGGGCTATGGCTACACCTTC.